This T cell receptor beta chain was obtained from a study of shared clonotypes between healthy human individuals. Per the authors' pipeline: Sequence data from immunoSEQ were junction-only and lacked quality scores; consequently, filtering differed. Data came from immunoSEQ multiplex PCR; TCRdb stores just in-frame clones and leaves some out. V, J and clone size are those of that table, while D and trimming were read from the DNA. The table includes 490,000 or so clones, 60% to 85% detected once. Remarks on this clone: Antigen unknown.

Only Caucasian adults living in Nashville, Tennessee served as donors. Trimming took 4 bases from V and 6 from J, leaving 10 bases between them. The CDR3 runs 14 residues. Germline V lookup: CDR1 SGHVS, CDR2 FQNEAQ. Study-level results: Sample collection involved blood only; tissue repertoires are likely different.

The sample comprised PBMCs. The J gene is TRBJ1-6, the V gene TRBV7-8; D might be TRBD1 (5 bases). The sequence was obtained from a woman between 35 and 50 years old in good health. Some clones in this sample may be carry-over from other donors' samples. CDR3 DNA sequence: TGTGCCAGCAGCTCCGGGACTCTTAATTCACCCCTCCACTTT. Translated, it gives CASSSGTLNSPLHF.